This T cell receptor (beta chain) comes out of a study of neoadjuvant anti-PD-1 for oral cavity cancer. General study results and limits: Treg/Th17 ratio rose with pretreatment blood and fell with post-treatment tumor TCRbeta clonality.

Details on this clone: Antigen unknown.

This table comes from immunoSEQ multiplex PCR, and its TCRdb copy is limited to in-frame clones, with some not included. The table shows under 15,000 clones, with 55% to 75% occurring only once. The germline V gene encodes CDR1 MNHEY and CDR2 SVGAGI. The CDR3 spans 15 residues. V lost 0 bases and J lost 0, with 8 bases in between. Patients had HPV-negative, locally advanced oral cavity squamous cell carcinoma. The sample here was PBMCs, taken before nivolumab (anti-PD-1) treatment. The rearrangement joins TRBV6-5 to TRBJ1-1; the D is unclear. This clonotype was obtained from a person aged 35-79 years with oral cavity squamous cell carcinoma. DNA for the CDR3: TGTGCCAGCAGTTACTCGAACGGTGTGAACACTGAAGCTTTCTTT. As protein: CASSYSNGVNTEAFF.